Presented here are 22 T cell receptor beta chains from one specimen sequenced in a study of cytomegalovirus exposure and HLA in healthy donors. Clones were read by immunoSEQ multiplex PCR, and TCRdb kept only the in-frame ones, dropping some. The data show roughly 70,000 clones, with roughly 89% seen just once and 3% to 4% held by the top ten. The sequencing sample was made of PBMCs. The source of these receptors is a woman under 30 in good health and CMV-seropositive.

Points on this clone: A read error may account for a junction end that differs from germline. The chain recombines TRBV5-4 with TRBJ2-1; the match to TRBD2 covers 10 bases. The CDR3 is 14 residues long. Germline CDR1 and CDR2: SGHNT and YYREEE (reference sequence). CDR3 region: CASSPVQREGLAVF. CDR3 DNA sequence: TGTGCCAGCAGCCCGGTTCAGCGGGAGGGCCTTGCGGTCTTC.

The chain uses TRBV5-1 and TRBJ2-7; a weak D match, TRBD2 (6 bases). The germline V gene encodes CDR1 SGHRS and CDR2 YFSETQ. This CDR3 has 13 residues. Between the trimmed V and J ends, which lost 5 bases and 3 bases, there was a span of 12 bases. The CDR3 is CASRRGTDYEQYF. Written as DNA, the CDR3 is TGCGCCAGCAGGCGAGGGACTGACTACGAGCAGTACTTC.

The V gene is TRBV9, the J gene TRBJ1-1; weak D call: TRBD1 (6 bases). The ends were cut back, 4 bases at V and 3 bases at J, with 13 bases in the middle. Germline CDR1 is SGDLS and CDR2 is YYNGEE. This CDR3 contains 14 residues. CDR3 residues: CASSPNEGDTEAFF. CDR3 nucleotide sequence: TGTGCCAGCAGCCCCAATGAGGGGGACACTGAAGCTTTCTTT.

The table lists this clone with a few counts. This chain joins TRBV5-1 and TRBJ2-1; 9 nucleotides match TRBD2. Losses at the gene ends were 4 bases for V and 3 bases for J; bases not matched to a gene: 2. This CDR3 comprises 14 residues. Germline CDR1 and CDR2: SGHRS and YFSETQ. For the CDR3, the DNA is TGCGCCAGCAGCCCAGCGGGGGGCTACAATGAGCAGTTCTTC. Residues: CASSPAGGYNEQFF.

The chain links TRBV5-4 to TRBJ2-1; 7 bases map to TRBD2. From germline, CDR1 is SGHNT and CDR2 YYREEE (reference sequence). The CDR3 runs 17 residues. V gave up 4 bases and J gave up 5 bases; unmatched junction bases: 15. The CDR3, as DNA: TGTGCCAGCAGCCCCCGAAGTTCGGGGGGTTTCAACAATGAGCAGTTCTTC. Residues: CASSPRSSGGFNNEQFF. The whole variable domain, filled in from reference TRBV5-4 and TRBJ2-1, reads ETGVTQSPTHLIKTRGQQVTLRCSSQSGHNTVSWYQQALGQGPQFIFQYYREEENGRGNFPPRFSGLQFPNYSSELNVNALELDDSALYLCASSPRSSGGFNNEQFFGPGTRLTVL.

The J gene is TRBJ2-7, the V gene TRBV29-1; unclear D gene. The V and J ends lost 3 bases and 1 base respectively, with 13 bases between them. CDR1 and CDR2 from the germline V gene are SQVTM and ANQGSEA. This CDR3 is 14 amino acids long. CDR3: CSVELRGPSYEQYF. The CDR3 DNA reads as TGCAGCGTTGAGTTGCGCGGCCCTTCCTACGAGCAGTACTTC.

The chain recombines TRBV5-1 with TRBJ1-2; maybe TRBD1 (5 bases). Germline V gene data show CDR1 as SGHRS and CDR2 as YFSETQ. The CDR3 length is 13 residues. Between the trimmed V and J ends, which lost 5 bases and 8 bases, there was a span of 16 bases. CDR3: CASRVQVIEGYTF. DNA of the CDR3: TGCGCCAGCAGGGTACAGGTTATCGAGGGCTACACCTTC.

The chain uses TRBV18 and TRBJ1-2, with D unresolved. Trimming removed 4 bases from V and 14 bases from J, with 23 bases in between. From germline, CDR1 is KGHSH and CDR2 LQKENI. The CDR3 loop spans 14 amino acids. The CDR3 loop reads CASSHTETQSSYTF. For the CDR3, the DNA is TGTGCCAGCTCACACACCGAGACACAGAGCTCATATACCTTC.

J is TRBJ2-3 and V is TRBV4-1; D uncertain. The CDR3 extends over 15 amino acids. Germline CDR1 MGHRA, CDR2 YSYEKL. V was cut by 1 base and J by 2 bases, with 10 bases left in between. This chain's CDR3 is CASSQVVAPTDTQYF. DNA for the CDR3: TGCGCCAGCAGCCAAGTCGTAGCCCCCACAGATACGCAGTATTTT.

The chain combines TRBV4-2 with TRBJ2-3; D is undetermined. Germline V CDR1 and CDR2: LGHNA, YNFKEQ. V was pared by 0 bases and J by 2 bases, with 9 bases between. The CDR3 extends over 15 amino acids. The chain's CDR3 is CASSQDRRITDTQYF. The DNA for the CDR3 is TGTGCCAGCAGCCAAGATCGGCGGATCACAGATACGCAGTATTTT.

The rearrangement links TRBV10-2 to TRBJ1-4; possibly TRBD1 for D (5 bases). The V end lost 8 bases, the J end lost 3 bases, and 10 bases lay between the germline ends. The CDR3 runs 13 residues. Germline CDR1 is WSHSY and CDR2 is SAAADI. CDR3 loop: CASGQQANEKLFF. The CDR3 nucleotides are TGCGCCAGCGGACAACAGGCTAATGAAAAACTGTTTTTT.

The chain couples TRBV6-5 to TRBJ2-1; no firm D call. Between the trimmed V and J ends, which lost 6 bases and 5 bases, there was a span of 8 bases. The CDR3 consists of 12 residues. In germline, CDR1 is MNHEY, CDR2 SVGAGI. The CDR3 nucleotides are TGTGCCAGCAGATCCCGGGACAATGAGCAGTTCTTC. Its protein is CASRSRDNEQFF.

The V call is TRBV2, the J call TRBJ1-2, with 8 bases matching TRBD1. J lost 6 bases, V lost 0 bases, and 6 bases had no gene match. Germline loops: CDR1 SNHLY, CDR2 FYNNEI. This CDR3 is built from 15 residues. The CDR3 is CASSEAPPGQDGYTF. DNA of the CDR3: TGTGCCAGCAGTGAAGCCCCGCCGGGACAGGATGGCTACACCTTC.

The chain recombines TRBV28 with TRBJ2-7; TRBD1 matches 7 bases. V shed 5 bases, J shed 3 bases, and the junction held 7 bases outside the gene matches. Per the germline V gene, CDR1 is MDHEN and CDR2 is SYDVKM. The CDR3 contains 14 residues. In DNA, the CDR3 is TGTGCCAGCAGTCCAGGGACAGACGACTACGAGCAGTACTTC. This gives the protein CASSPGTDDYEQYF.

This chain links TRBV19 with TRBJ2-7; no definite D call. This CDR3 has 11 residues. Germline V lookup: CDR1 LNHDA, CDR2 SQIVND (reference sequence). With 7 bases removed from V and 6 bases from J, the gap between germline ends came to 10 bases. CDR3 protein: CASTQEGEQYF. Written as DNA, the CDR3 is TGTGCCAGTACCCAGGAAGGCGAGCAGTACTTC.

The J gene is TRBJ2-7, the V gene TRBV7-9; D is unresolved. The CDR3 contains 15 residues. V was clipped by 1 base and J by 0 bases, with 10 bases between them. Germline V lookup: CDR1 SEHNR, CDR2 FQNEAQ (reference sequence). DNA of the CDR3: TGTGCCAGCAGCTTAGGGCAGGTCAGCTCCTACGAGCAGTACTTC. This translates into CASSLGQVSSYEQYF.

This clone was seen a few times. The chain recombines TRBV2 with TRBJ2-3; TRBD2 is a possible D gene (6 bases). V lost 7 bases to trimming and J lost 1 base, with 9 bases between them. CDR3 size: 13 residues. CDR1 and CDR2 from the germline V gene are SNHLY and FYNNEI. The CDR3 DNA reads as TGTGCCAGCATAGGGACTCGCACAGATACGCAGTATTTT. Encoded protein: CASIGTRTDTQYF.

For the CDR3, the DNA is TGTGCCAGCAGACGTTCTAGCGGGGGGGACTACGAGCAGTACTTC. It yields the protein CASRRSSGGDYEQYF. The chain has TRBV4-2 and TRBJ2-7; TRBD2 matches 12 bases. Germline V gene lookup returns CDR1 LGHNA and CDR2 YNFKEQ. With 6 bases clipped from V and 3 bases from J, the junction kept 6 bases outside the gene matches. The CDR3 extends over 15 amino acids.

The CDR3 is CASSQGLTTNEKLFF. The CDR3 nucleotides are TGTGCCAGCAGCCAAGGACTCACAACTAATGAAAAACTGTTTTTT. The chain joins TRBV14 to TRBJ1-4; D gene unclear. CDR3 size: 15 residues. CDR1 is SGHDN and CDR2 is FVKESK in the germline V gene. V lost 1 base and J 0 bases, leaving 6 bases between the germline ends.

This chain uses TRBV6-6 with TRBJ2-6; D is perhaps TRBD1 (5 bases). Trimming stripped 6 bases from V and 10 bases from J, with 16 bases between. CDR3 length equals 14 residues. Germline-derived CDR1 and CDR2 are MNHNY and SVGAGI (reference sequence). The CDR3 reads CASSRDLNPNVLTF. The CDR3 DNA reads TGTGCCAGCAGCAGGGATCTAAACCCTAACGTCCTGACTTTC.

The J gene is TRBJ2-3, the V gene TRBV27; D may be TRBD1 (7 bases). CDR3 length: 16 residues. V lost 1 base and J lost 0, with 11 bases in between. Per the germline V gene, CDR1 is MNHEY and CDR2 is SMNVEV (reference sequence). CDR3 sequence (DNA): TGTGCCAGCAGTTTATGGGACAGCGGGAGCACAGATACGCAGTATTTT. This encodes CASSLWDSGSTDTQYF.

The CDR3 loop reads CASSQGAGDTEAFF. As DNA, the CDR3 is TGTGCCAGCAGCCAGGGGGCGGGGGACACTGAAGCTTTCTTT. The chain is built from TRBV4-2 and TRBJ1-1; D possibly corresponds to TRBD1 (6 bases). The CDR3 extends over 14 amino acids. The germline V and J ends were trimmed by 3 bases and 3 bases, with 11 bases remaining between them. Looked up from germline, CDR1 is LGHNA and CDR2 is YNFKEQ.